A selection of T cell receptor beta chains follows, all from one sample in a study of response to subunit inactivated influenza vaccine. Each CDR3 protein gets one entry after TCRdb re-called the RT-PCR reads with MiXCR. Among 710,000 or so distinct CDR3 sequences listed, around 14% were seen once. The sequences come from PBMCs from blood, collected about 13 days after vaccination. All receptors come from a man aged 50-59 years who received an inactivated influenza vaccine. Each CDR3 is given with its conserved first and last residue. Fields, in order: CDR3 protein, CDR3 DNA, V gene, J gene, clone size, D gene. A D gene is named only where the DNA matches it firmly. Size tells how often a clone was seen (once, few, many) or the class of an expanded clone, and some rows leave it out.

CASSFFLSSYNEQFF	TGTGCCAGCAGTTTCTTCCTAAGCTCCTACAATGAGCAGTTCTTC	TRBV12-3/TRBV12-4	TRBJ2-1	few	-
CASSGMANYGYTF	TGTGCCAGCAGTGGGATGGCTAACTATGGCTACACCTTC	TRBV6-2/TRBV6-3	TRBJ1-2	few	-
CASSFGGGQPQHF	TGTGCCAGCAGCTTCGGGGGCGGACAGCCCCAGCATTTT	TRBV7-9	TRBJ1-5	-	-
CAISSRQGKADTQYF	TGTGCCATCAGCTCGAGACAGGGGAAGGCAGATACGCAGTATTTT	TRBV10-3	TRBJ2-3	-	TRBD1
CASSLIWAGGSVEQFF	TGCGCCAGCAGCTTAATATGGGCAGGGGGCTCGGTTGAGCAGTTCTTC	TRBV5-1	TRBJ2-1	many	TRBD1
CATRDSSYNEQFF	TGTGCCACCCGGGATAGCTCCTACAATGAGCAGTTCTTC	TRBV6-2/TRBV6-3	TRBJ2-1	-	-
CASSLSEFHEQYF	TGTGCCAGCAGTTTATCCGAGTTCCACGAGCAGTACTTC	TRBV12-3/TRBV12-4	TRBJ2-7	-	-
CATSREDRAGQPQHF	TGTGCCACCAGCAGAGAGGACAGGGCTGGCCAGCCCCAGCATTTT	TRBV15	TRBJ1-5	-	TRBD1
CASSLAGDQYEQYF	TGTGCCAGCAGTTTAGCGGGGGATCAGTACGAGCAGTACTTC	TRBV12-3/TRBV12-4	TRBJ2-7	-	-
CASSRTAATNEKLFF	TGTGCCAGCAGTCGGACAGCCGCAACTAATGAAAAACTGTTTTTT	TRBV27	TRBJ1-4	many	-
CASSPGPLRGHYEQYF	TGTGCCAGCAGCCCCGGGCCGCTAAGGGGCCACTACGAGCAGTACTTC	TRBV7-6	TRBJ2-7	-	-
CASSKSRGTGELFF	TGTGCCAGCAGTAAAAGCAGAGGAACCGGGGAGCTGTTTTTT	TRBV6-1	TRBJ2-2	-	-
CASSSTSGRAHEQFF	TGTGCCAGCAGCTCCACTAGCGGGAGGGCCCATGAGCAGTTCTTC	TRBV6-1	TRBJ2-1	once	TRBD2
CASRGGTGPFNEQYF	TGTGCCAGCAGAGGCGGAACAGGACCCTTCAACGAGCAGTACTTC	TRBV3-1	TRBJ2-7	-	-